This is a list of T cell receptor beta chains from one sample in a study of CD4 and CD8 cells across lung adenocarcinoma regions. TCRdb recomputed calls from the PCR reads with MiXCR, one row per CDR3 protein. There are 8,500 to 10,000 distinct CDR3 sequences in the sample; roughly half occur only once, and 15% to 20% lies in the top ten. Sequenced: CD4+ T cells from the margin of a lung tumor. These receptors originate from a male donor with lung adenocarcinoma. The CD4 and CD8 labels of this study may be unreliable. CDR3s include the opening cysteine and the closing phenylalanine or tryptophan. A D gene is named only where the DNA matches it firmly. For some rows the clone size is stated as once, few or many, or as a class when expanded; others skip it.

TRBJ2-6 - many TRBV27 CASSITGSGANVLTF TGTGCCAGCAGTATCACAGGGTCTGGGGCCAACGTCCTGACTTTC
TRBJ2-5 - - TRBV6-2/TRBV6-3 CASSYHIKETQYF TGTGCCAGCAGCTACCATATCAAAGAGACCCAGTACTTC
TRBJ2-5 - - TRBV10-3 CGRGGSAQKTQYF TGTGGCCGCGGGGGCAGTGCCCAAAAGACCCAGTACTTC
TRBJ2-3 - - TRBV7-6 CASSLIGAGGTGALYF TGTGCCAGCAGCTTAATCGGCGCCGGGGGCACAGGGGCGCTGTATTTT
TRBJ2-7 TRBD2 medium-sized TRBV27 CASRAEREGAYEQYF TGTGCCAGCAGAGCGGAGCGGGAGGGGGCCTACGAGCAGTACTTC
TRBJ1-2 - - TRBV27 CASSWGSRASNYGYTF TGTGCCAGCAGTTGGGGTAGCAGGGCTTCTAACTATGGCTACACCTTC
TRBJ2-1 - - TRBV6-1 CASSRAPGPTANEQFF TGTGCCAGCAGTCGTGCCCCGGGACCCACAGCCAATGAGCAGTTCTTC
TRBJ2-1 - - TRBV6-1 CASSEGNPAKETQFF TGTGCCAGCAGTGAAGGGAACCCAGCCAAAGAGACCCAGTTCTTC
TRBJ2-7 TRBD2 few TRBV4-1 CASSRDSGSYYEQYF TGCGCCAGCAGCCGAGACAGCGGGAGTTACTACGAGCAGTACTTC
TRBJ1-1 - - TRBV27 CASSLLGTPGTEAFF TGTGCCAGCAGTTTATTAGGGACACCAGGGACTGAAGCTTTCTTT
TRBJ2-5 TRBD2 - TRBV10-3 CAGRGSGGAETQYF TGTGCGGGCAGGGGGAGCGGGGGGGCAGAGACGCAGTACTTT
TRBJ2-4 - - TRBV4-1 CASSQGLGSKNIQYF TGCGCCAGCAGCCAAGGCCTCGGGTCCAAAAACATTCAGTACTTC
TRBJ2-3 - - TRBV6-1 CASGAGTYSKDTQYF TGTGCCAGCGGTGCGGGAACGTATAGCAAAGATACGCAGTATTTC
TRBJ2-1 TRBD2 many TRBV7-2 CASRPRGLAGKNEQFF TGTGCCAGCAGACCCCGGGGACTAGCGGGAAAAAATGAGCAGTTCTTC
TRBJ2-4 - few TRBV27 CARGPGGTDTQYF TGTGCCAGGGGGCCAGGAGGCACAGATACGCAGTACTTC
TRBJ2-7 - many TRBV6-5 CASSYSMGSSYEQYF TGTGCCAGCAGTTACTCGATGGGAAGTTCCTACGAGCAGTACTTC
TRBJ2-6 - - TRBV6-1 CASRRNGANVLTF TGTGCCAGCAGGCGAAATGGGGCCAACGTCCTGACTTTC
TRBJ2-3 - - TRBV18 CASSSLGRRAKNTQYF TGTGCCAGCTCCAGTTTGGGGCGGCGAGCCAAAAACACGCAGTATTTC
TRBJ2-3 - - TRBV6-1 CASRDPGLSTDTQYF TGTGCCAGCAGGGATCCGGGACTGAGCACAGATACGCAGTATTTT
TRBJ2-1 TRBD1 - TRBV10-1 CASSEGTGNNEQFF TGCGCCAGCAGTGAGGGGACAGGGAACAATGAGCAGTTCTTC
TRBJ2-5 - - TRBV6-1 CASSAVKETQYF TGTGCCAGCTCTGCCGTTAAAGAGACCCAGTACTTC
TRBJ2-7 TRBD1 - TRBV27 CATRPTGALNEQYF TGTGCCACCCGCCCCACAGGGGCGCTTAACGAGCAGTACTTC
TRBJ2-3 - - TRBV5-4 CASSRGTGTDMQYF TGTGCCAGCAGCCGAGGTACTGGCACAGATATGCAGTATTTC
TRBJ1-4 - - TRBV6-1 CDRRLNEQLFF TGTGACAGAAGGCTCAATGAACAACTGTTTTTT
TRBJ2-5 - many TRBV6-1 CASSEYRGEETQYF TGTGCCAGCAGTGAATATAGAGGGGAGGAGACCCAGTACTTC
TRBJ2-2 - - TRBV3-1 CASSHTGELFF TGTGCCAGCAGCCACACCGGGGAGCTGTTTTTT
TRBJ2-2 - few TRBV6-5 CASSYGRATGELFF TGTGCCAGCAGTTACGGTAGAGCAACCGGGGAGCTGTTTTTT
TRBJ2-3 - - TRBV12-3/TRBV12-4 CASSLVSTDTQYF TGTGCCAGCAGTTTAGTTAGCACAGATACGCAGTATTTT
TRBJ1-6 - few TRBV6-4 CASSDSRGGDSPLHF TGTGCCAGCAGTGACTCCAGGGGAGGGGATTCACCCCTCCACTTT
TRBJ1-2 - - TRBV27 CASSNGAGAYGYTF TGTGCCAGCAGTAACGGGGCGGGCGCCTATGGCTACACCTTC
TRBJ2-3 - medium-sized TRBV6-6 CASSFSQESTYTQYF TGTGCCAGCTCGTTTTCGCAGGAATCCACATATACGCAGTATTTT
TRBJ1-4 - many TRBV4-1 CASSTRQAEKLFF TGCGCCAGCAGCACCCGACAGGCTGAAAAACTGTTTTTT
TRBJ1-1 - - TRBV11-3 CASSTELNTEAFF TGTGCCAGCAGTACAGAGTTGAACACTGAAGCTTTCTTT
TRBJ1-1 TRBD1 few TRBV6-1 CASRGQLNTEAFF TGTGCCAGCAGGGGACAGCTGAACACTGAAGCTTTCTTT
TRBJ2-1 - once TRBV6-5 CASRLGRFGNEQFF TGTGCCAGCAGACTCGGCCGTTTTGGCAATGAGCAGTTCTTC
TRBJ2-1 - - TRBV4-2 CASSQASAFSYNEQFF TGTGCCAGCAGCCAAGCGTCCGCCTTCTCCTACAATGAGCAGTTCTTC
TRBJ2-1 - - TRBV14 CASSRERGLAYNEQFF TGTGCCAGCAGCCGAGAGAGAGGTTTGGCCTACAATGAGCAGTTCTTC
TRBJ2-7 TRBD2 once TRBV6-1 CASSEAGAGDTQYF TGTGCCAGCAGTGAAGCGGGAGCGGGAGATACGCAGTACTTC
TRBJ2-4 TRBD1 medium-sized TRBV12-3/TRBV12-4 CASTETGAAKNIQYF TGTGCCAGCACCGAGACAGGGGCGGCCAAAAACATTCAGTACTTC
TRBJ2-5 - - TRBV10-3 CAISAALGGRDQETQYF TGTGCCATCAGTGCGGCGCTCGGCGGCCGTGACCAAGAGACCCAGTACTTT
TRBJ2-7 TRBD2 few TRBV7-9 CASSFSGTLYEQYF TGTGCCAGCAGCTTTAGCGGGACCCTCTACGAGCAGTACTTC
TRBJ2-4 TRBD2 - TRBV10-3 CAISRGLAENIQYF TGTGCCATCAGTAGGGGACTAGCCGAAAACATTCAGTACTTC
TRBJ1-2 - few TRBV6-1 CASRTGQYGYTF TGTGCCAGCAGAACAGGACAGTATGGCTACACCTTC
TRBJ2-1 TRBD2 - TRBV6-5 CASSSSSVGGGETRYF TGTGCCAGCAGTTCTTCCTCGGTGGGGGGGGGAGAGACCCGGTACTTC
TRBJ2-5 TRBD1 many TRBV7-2 CASSSGTGQETQYF TGTGCCAGCAGCTCCGGGACAGGTCAAGAGACCCAGTACTTC
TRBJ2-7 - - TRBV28 CASSLLGTTTYEQYF TGTGCCAGCAGTTTATTGGGGACAACCACTTACGAGCAGTACTTC
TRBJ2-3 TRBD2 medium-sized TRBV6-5 CASSYGGGGVVTDTQYF TGTGCCAGCAGTTACGGTGGGGGGGGGGTAGTGACAGATACGCAGTATTTT
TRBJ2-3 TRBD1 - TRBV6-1 CASSEGTGHTDTQYF TGTGCCAGCAGTGAAGGGACAGGGCACACAGATACGCAGTATTTT